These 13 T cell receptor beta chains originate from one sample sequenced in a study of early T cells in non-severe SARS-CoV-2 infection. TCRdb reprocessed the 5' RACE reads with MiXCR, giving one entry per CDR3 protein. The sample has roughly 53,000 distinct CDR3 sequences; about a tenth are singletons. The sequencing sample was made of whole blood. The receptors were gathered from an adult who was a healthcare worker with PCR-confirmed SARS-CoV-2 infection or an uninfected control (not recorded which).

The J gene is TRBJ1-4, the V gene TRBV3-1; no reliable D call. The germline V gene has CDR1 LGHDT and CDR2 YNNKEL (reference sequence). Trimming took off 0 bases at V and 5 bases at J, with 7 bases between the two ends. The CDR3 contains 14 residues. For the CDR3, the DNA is TGTGCCAGCAGCCAAGAAATCCCAAATGAAAAACTGTTTTTT. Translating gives CASSQEIPNEKLFF.

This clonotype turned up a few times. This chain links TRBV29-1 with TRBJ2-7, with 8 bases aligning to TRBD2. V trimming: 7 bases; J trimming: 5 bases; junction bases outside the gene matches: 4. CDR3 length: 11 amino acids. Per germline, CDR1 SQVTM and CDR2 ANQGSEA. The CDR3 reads CSAGLAHEQYF. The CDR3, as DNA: TGCAGCGCAGGACTAGCACACGAGCAGTACTTC.

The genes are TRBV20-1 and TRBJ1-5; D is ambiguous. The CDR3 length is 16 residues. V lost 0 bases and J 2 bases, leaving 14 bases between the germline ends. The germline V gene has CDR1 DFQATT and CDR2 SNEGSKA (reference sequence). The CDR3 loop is CSARDASGGGNQPQHF. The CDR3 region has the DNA TGCAGTGCTAGAGATGCCTCGGGAGGAGGCAATCAGCCCCAGCATTTT.

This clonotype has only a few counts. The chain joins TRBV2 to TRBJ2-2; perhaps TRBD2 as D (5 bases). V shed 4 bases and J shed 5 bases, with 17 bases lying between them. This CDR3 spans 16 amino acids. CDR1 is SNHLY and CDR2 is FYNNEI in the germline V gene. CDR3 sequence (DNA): TGTGCCAGCAGTGGCCCCTCCGGGGTTGGTACCGGGGAGCTGTTTTTT. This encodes CASSGPSGVGTGELFF. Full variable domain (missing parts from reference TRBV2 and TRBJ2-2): EPEVTQTPSHQVTQMGQEVILRCVPISNHLYFYWYRQILGQKVEFLVSFYNNEISEKSEIFDDQFSVERPDGSNFTLKIRSTKLEDSAMYFCASSGPSGVGTGELFFGEGSRLTVL.

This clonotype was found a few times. In DNA, the CDR3 is TGTGCCAGCAGCCTCGTAGAGGCGGAGGAGTACTTC. Its translation: CASSLVEAEEYF. The chain couples TRBV7-9 to TRBJ2-7, with D possibly TRBD2 on 5 matching bases. Germline CDR1 reads SEHNR; CDR2 reads FQNEAQ (reference sequence). The CDR3 contains 12 residues. V lost 5 bases and J 11 bases, leaving 16 bases between the germline ends.

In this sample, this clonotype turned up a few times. CDR3 region: CAWSRLAGELFF. The CDR3 DNA reads as TGTGCCTGGAGTCGGTTAGCCGGGGAGCTGTTTTTT. This chain joins TRBV30 and TRBJ2-2, with no clear D. The CDR3 sequence is 12 residues long. The V and J ends lost 2 bases and 6 bases respectively, with 7 bases between them. Germline V gene sequence: CDR1 GTSNPN, CDR2 SVGIG (reference sequence).

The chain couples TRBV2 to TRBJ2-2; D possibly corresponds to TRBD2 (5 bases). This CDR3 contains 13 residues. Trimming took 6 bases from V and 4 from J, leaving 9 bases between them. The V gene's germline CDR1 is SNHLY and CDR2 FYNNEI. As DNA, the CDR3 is TGTGCCAGCAGGAAGGAGGTCACCGGGGAGCTGTTTTTT. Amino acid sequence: CASRKEVTGELFF.

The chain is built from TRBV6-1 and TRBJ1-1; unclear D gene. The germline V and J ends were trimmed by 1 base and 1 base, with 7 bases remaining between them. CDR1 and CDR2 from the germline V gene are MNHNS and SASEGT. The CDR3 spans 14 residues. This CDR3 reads CASSEEAGNTEAFF. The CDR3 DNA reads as TGTGCCAGCAGTGAAGAGGCAGGGAACACTGAAGCTTTCTTT.

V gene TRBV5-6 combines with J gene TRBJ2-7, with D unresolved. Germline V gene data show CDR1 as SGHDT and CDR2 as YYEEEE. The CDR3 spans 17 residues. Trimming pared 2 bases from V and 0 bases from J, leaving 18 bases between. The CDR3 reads CASSLFLGTSSSYEQYF. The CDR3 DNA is TGTGCCAGCAGCTTATTTCTAGGAACTTCGAGCTCCTACGAGCAGTACTTC.

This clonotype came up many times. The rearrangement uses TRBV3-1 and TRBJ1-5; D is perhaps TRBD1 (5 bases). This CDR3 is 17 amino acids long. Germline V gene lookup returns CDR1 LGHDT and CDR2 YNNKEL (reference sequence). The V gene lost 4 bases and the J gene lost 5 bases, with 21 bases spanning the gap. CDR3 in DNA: TGTGCCAGCAGCCCGAGTGGAGGGGTTTGGACGGATCAGCCCCAGCATTTT. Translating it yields CASSPSGGVWTDQPQHF.

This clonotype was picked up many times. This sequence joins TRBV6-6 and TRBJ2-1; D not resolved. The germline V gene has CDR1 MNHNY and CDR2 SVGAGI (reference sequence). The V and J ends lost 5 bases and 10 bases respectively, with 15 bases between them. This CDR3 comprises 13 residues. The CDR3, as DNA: TGTGCCAGCAGTCAGAGGCCCGTAGGAGAGCAGTTCTTC. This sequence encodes CASSQRPVGEQFF.

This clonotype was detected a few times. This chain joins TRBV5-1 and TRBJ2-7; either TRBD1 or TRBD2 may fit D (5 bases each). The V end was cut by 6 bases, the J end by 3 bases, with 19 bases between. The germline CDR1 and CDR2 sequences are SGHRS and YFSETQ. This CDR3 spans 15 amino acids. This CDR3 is CASTVGTARGYEQYF. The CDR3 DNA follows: TGCGCCAGCACCGTCGGGACGGCCCGGGGCTACGAGCAGTACTTC.

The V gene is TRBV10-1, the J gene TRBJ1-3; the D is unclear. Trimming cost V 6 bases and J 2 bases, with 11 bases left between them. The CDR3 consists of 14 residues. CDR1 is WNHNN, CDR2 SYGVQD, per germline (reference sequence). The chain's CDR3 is CASSAGSAGNTIYF. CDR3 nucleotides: TGCGCCAGCAGCGCCGGGAGTGCTGGAAACACCATATATTTT.